The sequence of this T cell receptor (beta chain) was determined in a study of T cells in Graves' hyperthyroidism and ophthalmopathy. Study-level background: Once the initial diagnosis was made, peripheral blood was obtained before any treatment. Overall study results and limits: Expanded thyroid clonotypes (above 0.001) were mostly also found in blood.

To note about this clonotype: Its matching antigen is unknown.

Subjects with ophthalmopathy showed a Clinical Activity Score no lower than 3, a NOSPECS grade no lower than 4, and a duration shorter than 3 months. About 10 ml of fresh peripheral blood supplied the PBMCs. Regions amplified from RNA transcripts were the TCR beta CDR3 regions. RT-PCR in the first round (using the HTBI primer set) targeted the TCR CDR3. TCRdb passed the multiplex PCR reads through MiXCR, listing each CDR3 protein once. The sample includes about half a million distinct CDR3 sequences, roughly 23% of them seen just once. The CDR3 loop spans 14 amino acids. Per germline, CDR1 DFQATT and CDR2 SNEGSKA (reference sequence). V lost 5 bases to trimming and J lost 5 bases, with 18 bases between them.

Sequencing input: blood. This TCR was recovered from a woman in her sixties or seventies with Graves' ophthalmopathy. The V gene is TRBV20-1, the J gene TRBJ1-2; possible D gene TRBD1, 6 bases. CDR3 protein: CSAPTRQELYGYTF. The CDR3, as DNA: TGCAGTGCTCCCACCCGACAGGAGCTATATGGCTACACCTTC.